The clone carrying this TCR beta chain was detected ten times or more. The entry originates in a study of type 1 regulatory T cells. TCRdb itself ran the reads through MiXCR, one entry per CDR3 protein. The repertoire consists of approximately 90,000 distinct CDR3 sequences, with roughly 31% occurring once and the leading ten covering 2% to 2.5%. Trimming took 0 bases from V and 3 from J; bases not matched to a gene: 8. The CDR3 runs to 15 residues. CDR1 DFQATT and CDR2 SNEGSKA come from the germline V gene (reference sequence). V and J are TRBV20-1 and TRBJ2-7, with TRBD2 matching 7 bases. This TCR was recovered from a human donor in good health. The specimen was CD4+ T cells, either the whole sample or a sorted fraction (not recorded which). The DNA for the CDR3 is TGCAGTGCTAGAGATTATTCCAGGGAGGGCTACGAGCAGTACTTC. It encodes CSARDYSREGYEQYF.